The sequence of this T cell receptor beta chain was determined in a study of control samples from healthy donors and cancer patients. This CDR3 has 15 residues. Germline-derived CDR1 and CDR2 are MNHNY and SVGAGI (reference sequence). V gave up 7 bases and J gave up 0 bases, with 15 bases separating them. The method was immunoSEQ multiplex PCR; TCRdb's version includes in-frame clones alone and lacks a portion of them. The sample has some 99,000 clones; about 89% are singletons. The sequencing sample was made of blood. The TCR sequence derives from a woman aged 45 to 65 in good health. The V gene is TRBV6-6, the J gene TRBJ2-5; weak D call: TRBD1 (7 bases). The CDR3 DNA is TGTGCCAGCACCCCAGGCGGGACAGACCAAGAGACCCAGTACTTC. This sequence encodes CASTPGGTDQETQYF.